This record covers a single T cell receptor (beta chain). The antigen remains unidentified. V shed 3 bases and J 9 bases; nucleotides not matched to a gene: 6. The CDR3 has 15 amino acids. Germline-derived CDR1 and CDR2 are LNHNV and YYDKDF (reference sequence). All trial patients relapsed after autologous stem cell transplantation. The record originates from a study of PD-1 blockade in classical Hodgkin lymphoma. The repertoire was sequenced with immunoSEQ multiplex PCR; TCRdb's copy has only in-frame clones and lacks some. The sample yields about 46,000 clones, 73% seen once. Study observations and caveats: At C4D1, TCR diversity had climbed significantly for CD4+ cells, though not for CD8+ cells. Baseline diversity in complete responders resembled that of newly diagnosed patients. After ASCT, patients who started nivolumab under 1 year later were excluded. Repertoires differed for reasons still undefined, possibly disease activity or prior therapy.

The chain combines TRBV15 with TRBJ2-1; 12 nucleotides agree with TRBD1. The starting material was peripheral blood mononuclear cells (PBMCs), obtained at baseline. The clonotype comes from a human donor with classical Hodgkin lymphoma. In DNA form, the CDR3 reads TGTGCCACCAGCAGCCGGGACAGGGGGCACGCTGAGCAGTTCTTC. Amino acid sequence: CATSSRDRGHAEQFF.